The 27 T cell receptor beta chains listed next were all sequenced from one sample in a study of cytomegalovirus exposure and HLA in healthy donors. The PCR was carried out with 60 Vbeta primers and 13 Jbeta primers. The assay was immunoSEQ multiplex PCR, and TCRdb's table has in-frame clones only and misses some. The repertoire has about 200,000 clones, 70% to 80% of them found once; the top ten carry roughly 2%. The sequencing sample was made of PBMCs. These receptor sequences come from a man aged 30-40 years in good health and CMV-seronegative.

Here the CDR3 reads CASRLTGAGTGELFF. CDR3 DNA sequence: TGTGCCAGCAGGTTGACAGGGGCCGGAACCGGGGAGCTGTTTTTT. This chain joins TRBV7-9 and TRBJ2-2, with 8 bases that match TRBD1. Losses at the gene ends were 6 bases for V and 5 bases for J; bases not matched to a gene: 8. This CDR3 has 15 residues. Germline-derived CDR1 and CDR2 are SEHNR and FQNEAQ (reference sequence).

This clone showed up just a few times. V usage is TRBV7-3 and J usage is TRBJ2-3, with 7 bases that match TRBD2. The germline gives CDR1 SGHTA, CDR2 FQGTGA. The CDR3 sequence is 16 residues long. V was pared by 2 bases and J by 2 bases, with 7 bases of the junction left unmatched. The CDR3 nucleotides are TGTGCCAGCAGCTTAGGGGCCGGGACTAACACAGATACGCAGTATTTT. The encoded protein is CASSLGAGTNTDTQYF.

The chain joins TRBV19 to TRBJ1-1; D perhaps matches TRBD1 (6 bases). CDR3 length equals 13 residues. Trimming took off 4 bases at V and 4 bases at J, with 10 bases between the two ends. Germline V CDR1 and CDR2: LNHDA, SQIVND (reference sequence). CDR3: CASSTDSLTEAFF. DNA for the CDR3: TGTGCCAGTAGTACGGACAGCCTCACTGAAGCTTTCTTT. The full variable domain, in which reference TRBV19 and TRBJ1-1 provide the parts outside the CDR3, is DGGITQSPKYLFRKEGQNVTLSCEQNLNHDAMYWYRQDPGQGLRLIYYSQIVNDFQKGDIAEGYSVSREKKESFPLTVTSAQKNPTAFYLCASSTDSLTEAFFGQGTRLTVV.

V usage is TRBV15 and J usage is TRBJ1-1; TRBD1 aligns across 7 bases. The CDR3 covers 14 residues. The germline V gene encodes CDR1 LNHNV and CDR2 YYDKDF (reference sequence). J lost 3 bases, V lost 5 bases, and 6 bases had no gene match. CDR3 nucleotide sequence: TGTGCCACCAGCCGTTCTGGGACAGACACTGAAGCTTTCTTT. Translation: CATSRSGTDTEAFF.

CDR3 protein: CASSLNRGRGYTF. CDR3 sequence (DNA): TGTGCCAGCAGCTTAAACAGGGGGAGAGGCTACACCTTC. The rearrangement links TRBV7-3 to TRBJ1-2; TRBD1 matches 8 bases. The CDR3 is 13 residues long. The germline CDR1 and CDR2 sequences are SGHTA and FQGTGA. J gave up 8 bases and V 1 base, and 3 bases lay outside the gene matches.

This clone was detected only once. J is TRBJ1-1 and V is TRBV29-1; no clear D. Deletions cut 4 bases from V and 8 bases from J, with 14 bases between. Germline CDR1 is SQVTM and CDR2 is ANQGSEA. This CDR3 is built from 12 residues. Here the CDR3 DNA reads TGCAGCGTTGGAAATTCCGTCGGGGAAGCTTTCTTT. Protein product: CSVGNSVGEAFF.

The chain employs TRBV5-1 and TRBJ2-7; D is possibly TRBD1 (5 bases). Germline V gene sequence: CDR1 SGHRS, CDR2 YFSETQ. The CDR3 loop spans 13 amino acids. The germline V and J ends were trimmed by 0 bases and 6 bases, with 10 bases remaining between them. The CDR3 loop reads CASSLAQGGEQYF. CDR3 sequence (DNA): TGCGCCAGCAGCTTGGCGCAGGGCGGCGAGCAGTACTTC.

The gene calls are TRBV9 and TRBJ2-1, with D possibly matching TRBD2 (6 bases). Trimming pared 0 bases from V and 4 bases from J, leaving 17 bases between. The CDR3 covers 17 residues. In germline, CDR1 is SGDLS, CDR2 YYNGEE. As DNA, the CDR3 is TGTGCCAGCAGCGTAGACGGCGCGGGACCGAGGTACAATGAGCAGTTCTTC. This encodes CASSVDGAGPRYNEQFF.

This chain joins TRBV29-1 and TRBJ2-3; 7 bases fit TRBD1. Germline CDR1 reads SQVTM; CDR2 reads ANQGSEA. V gave up 4 bases and J gave up 3 bases; unmatched junction bases: 13. The CDR3 spans 16 residues. In nucleotides, the CDR3 is TGCAGCGTTGTTCGGCTAGGCACAGGGGTGACAGATACGCAGTATTTT. It yields the protein CSVVRLGTGVTDTQYF.

The gene calls are TRBV5-1 and TRBJ2-5; perhaps TRBD2 as D (7 bases). The CDR3 covers 15 residues. The germline V gene encodes CDR1 SGHRS and CDR2 YFSETQ. The germline V and J ends were trimmed by 0 bases and 5 bases, with 14 bases remaining between them. CDR3 residues: CASSLEGGARETQYF. For the CDR3, the DNA is TGCGCCAGCAGCTTGGAGGGGGGGGCGCGGGAGACCCAGTACTTC.

V usage is TRBV28 and J usage is TRBJ1-6; 7 nucleotides agree with TRBD1. CDR1 MDHEN and CDR2 SYDVKM come from the germline V gene. This CDR3 has 14 residues. V lost 10 bases and J lost 4; bases outside the gene matches: 7. This CDR3 reads CAIRGGAYNSPLHF. The CDR3 DNA sequence: TGTGCCATCAGGGGGGGGGCTTATAATTCACCCCTCCACTTT.

This chain joins TRBV2 and TRBJ2-7; the match to TRBD1 covers 7 bases. J gave up 5 bases and V 6 bases, and 7 bases lay outside the gene matches. CDR1 and CDR2 from the germline V gene are SNHLY and FYNNEI. The CDR3 runs 13 residues. The CDR3: CASSPDRLNEQYF. The CDR3 DNA reads as TGTGCCAGCAGCCCGGACAGGCTCAACGAGCAGTACTTC.

The genes are TRBV28 and TRBJ2-1, with 9 bases that match TRBD2. This CDR3 spans 14 amino acids. CDR1 and CDR2 (germline): MDHEN, SYDVKM. Losses at the gene ends were 5 bases for V and 11 bases for J; bases not matched to a gene: 10. The CDR3 DNA reads TGTGCCAGCAGTACCACGACTAGCGGCACTAAGCAGTTCTTC. Translating it yields CASSTTTSGTKQFF.

The genes are TRBV15 and TRBJ1-5; weak D call: TRBD1 (5 bases). V gave up 6 bases and J gave up 6 bases, with 12 bases separating them. The CDR3 runs to 13 residues. CDR1 LNHNV and CDR2 YYDKDF come from the germline V gene (reference sequence). As DNA, the CDR3 is TGTGCCACCAGAGTCAGGGTTAGTCAGCCCCAGCATTTT. It yields the protein CATRVRVSQPQHF.

The chain uses TRBV7-2 and TRBJ1-6, with 8 bases fitting TRBD1. The CDR3 sequence is 14 residues long. J lost 9 bases, V lost 5 bases, and 6 bases had no gene match. Germline V lookup: CDR1 SGHTA, CDR2 FQGNSA. The CDR3 bases are TGTGCCAGCAGCCGGGGACAGGTTGTTTCACCCCTCCACTTT. Its protein is CASSRGQVVSPLHF. The whole variable domain, remainder taken from reference TRBV7-2 and TRBJ1-6, is GAGVSQSPSNKVTEKGKDVELRCDPISGHTALYWYRQSLGQGLEFLIYFQGNSAPDKSGLPSDRFSAERTGGSVSTLTIQRTQQEDSAVYLCASSRGQVVSPLHFGNGTRLTVT.

The chain joins TRBV12-5 to TRBJ2-7; possible D gene TRBD2, 6 bases. V dropped 5 bases and J dropped 11 bases, with 13 bases sitting between them. Germline V CDR1 and CDR2: LGHNT, FRNRAP. The CDR3 is made up of 11 amino acids. The CDR3 nucleotides are TGTGCTAGTGGTGACACGGGACTTAAGTACTTC. Its translation is CASGDTGLKYF.

The J gene is TRBJ2-7, the V gene TRBV6-1; tentatively, D is TRBD2 (5 bases). The germline V gene encodes CDR1 MNHNS and CDR2 SASEGT. V was pared by 3 bases and J by 0 bases, with 12 bases between. The CDR3 is 15 residues long. The CDR3 region is CASSEVRDRSYEQYF. CDR3 in DNA: TGTGCCAGCAGTGAGGTACGGGATCGCTCCTACGAGCAGTACTTC.

V gene TRBV21-1 combines with J gene TRBJ2-2; the table's D call of TRBD2 was not tested on the DNA. TRBV21-1 is assigned pseudogene status. The CDR3 consists of 19 residues. CDR3 protein: CASSKDCELAGGNTGELFF. Here the CDR3 DNA reads TGTGCCAGCAGCAAAGATTGTGAGCTAGCGGGAGGGAACACCGGGGAGCTGTTTTTT.

This chain uses TRBV19 with TRBJ2-3; 14 bases align to TRBD2. From germline, CDR1 is LNHDA and CDR2 SQIVND (reference sequence). V trimming: 3 bases; J trimming: 7 bases; junction bases outside the gene matches: 12. CDR3 length: 18 residues. As DNA, the CDR3 is TGTGCCAGTAGTATGGGGACAGGGACTAGCGGGAGATCCTATACGCAGTATTTT. The encoded protein is CASSMGTGTSGRSYTQYF.

V gene TRBV28 combines with J gene TRBJ2-7; a weak D match, TRBD2 (5 bases). The CDR3 extends over 12 amino acids. Trimming pared 7 bases from V and 6 bases from J, leaving 13 bases between. Germline V CDR1 and CDR2: MDHEN, SYDVKM. CDR3 nucleotides: TGTGCCAGCACTGCCGGGGTGGCCGAGCAGTACTTC. It translates to CASTAGVAEQYF.

This clone has only a few counts. The chain employs TRBV5-1 and TRBJ2-7, with TRBD2 matching over 8 bases. Germline loops: CDR1 SGHRS, CDR2 YFSETQ. J gave up 2 bases and V 4 bases, and 5 bases lay outside the gene matches. The CDR3 covers 14 residues. For the CDR3, the DNA is TGCGCCAGCAGCCCGCCGGGACTAGCCTACGAGCAGTACTTC. This translates into CASSPPGLAYEQYF.

The chain joins TRBV7-3 to TRBJ2-3, with 7 bases aligning to TRBD2. This CDR3 has 13 residues. V dropped 3 bases and J dropped 4; count of bases not matched to a gene: 1. Germline-derived CDR1 and CDR2 are SGHTA and FQGTGA. CDR3 amino acids: CASSLRESDTQYF. In DNA, the CDR3 is TGTGCCAGCAGCTTGCGGGAGTCAGATACGCAGTATTTT.

The chain joins TRBV23-1 to TRBJ1-1; D ambiguous. TRBV23-1 is placed among ORFs of uncertain function. The CDR3 is made up of 17 amino acids. The V and J ends lost 4 bases and 0 bases respectively, with 18 bases between them. The chain's CDR3 is CASSREGPPPMNTEAFF. The CDR3 coding sequence is TGCGCCAGCAGTCGAGAGGGCCCACCTCCTATGAACACTGAAGCTTTCTTT.

V gene TRBV5-1 combines with J gene TRBJ1-5; a possible D gene is TRBD1 (5 bases). The ends were cut back, 4 bases at V and 6 bases at J, with 14 bases in the middle. The CDR3 spans 14 residues. The V gene's germline CDR1 is SGHRS and CDR2 YFSETQ. Here the CDR3 reads CASSEMGGGQPQHF. The CDR3 DNA reads as TGCGCCAGCAGCGAGATGGGGGGAGGTCAGCCCCAGCATTTT.

This clone was counted a few times. The chain recombines TRBV2 with TRBJ2-7; 7 nucleotides match TRBD1. The CDR3 has 14 residues. Germline loops: CDR1 SNHLY, CDR2 FYNNEI. Losses at the gene ends were 9 bases for V and 2 bases for J; bases not matched to a gene: 10. CDR3 sequence: CARRSGQFTYEQYF. CDR3 bases: TGTGCCAGGCGGTCGGGACAGTTTACCTACGAGCAGTACTTC.

As to this clone: The same CDR3 is also encoded by other DNA sequences in this sample. The rearrangement links TRBV6-5 to TRBJ2-3; a possible D gene is TRBD2 (6 bases). Germline-derived CDR1 and CDR2 are MNHEY and SVGAGI. Deletions cut 0 bases from V and 0 bases from J, with 7 bases between. The CDR3 is 15 residues long. CDR3 bases: TGTGCCAGCAGTTACTCTAGCGGTAGCACAGATACGCAGTATTTT. Its translation: CASSYSSGSTDTQYF.

This sequence joins TRBV19 and TRBJ2-1; D not resolved. Trimming stripped 5 bases from V and 0 bases from J, with 11 bases between. Germline assignment: CDR1 LNHDA and CDR2 SQIVND (reference sequence). There are 15 residues in the CDR3. In DNA, the CDR3 is TGTGCCAGTAGTGCGAGCTCCTCCTCCTACAATGAGCAGTTCTTC. Its protein is CASSASSSSYNEQFF.